A selection of T cell receptor beta chains follows, all from one sample in a study of blood T cell repertoires in COVID-19. TCRdb's copy holds only in-frame clones and misses some; the assay was immunoSEQ multiplex PCR. Of 250,000 to 350,000 clones listed, about nine tenths are singletons. Sequenced input: peripheral blood. These receptors came from a woman aged 25 to 39 with active or convalescent COVID-19. Each CDR3 is given with its conserved first and last residue. A D gene is named only where the DNA matches it firmly. Size is omitted from some rows. Given values are once, few, many or a class for expanded clones.

V,size,D,J,DNA,CDR3
TRBV4-1,once,.,TRBJ1-1,TGCGCCAGCAGCCAGACTGACAGGACTAACACTGAAGCTTTCTTT,CASSQTDRTNTEAFF
TRBV6-1,.,TRBD1,TRBJ1-1,TGTGCCAGCAGTGAAGGGAGGGGGCTGAACACTGAAGCTTTCTTT,CASSEGRGLNTEAFF
TRBV5-1,.,TRBD1,TRBJ1-3,TGCGCCAGCATGGACGGGACAGGGTCTGGAAACACCATATATTTT,CASMDGTGSGNTIYF
TRBV7-8,once,TRBD1,TRBJ1-3,TGTGCCAGCAGCTTAGTCTTCCCAGGGGGCTCCGGAAACACCATATATTTT,CASSLVFPGGSGNTIYF
TRBV10-3,.,.,TRBJ2-1,TGTGCCATCAGCCCTCAACTAGTCGGATGGAATGAGCAGTTCTTC,CAISPQLVGWNEQFF
TRBV15,once,.,TRBJ1-1,TGTGCCACCAGCAGAGATCTCATTTGGGGAGCCTCCACTGAAGCTTTCTTT,CATSRDLIWGASTEAFF
TRBV12-3/TRBV12-4,.,.,TRBJ2-1,TGTGCCAGCAGTTCCCATCCAGGGATGCGGCAGTTCTTC,CASSSHPGMRQFF
TRBV27,.,.,TRBJ2-7,TGTGCCAGCAGTACCGGGTTGTTATCCTACGAGCAGTACTTC,CASSTGLLSYEQYF
TRBV11-3,once,.,TRBJ2-1,TGTGCCAGCAGTAAGGGAGCTCCATCCTACAATGAGCAGTTCTTC,CASSKGAPSYNEQFF
TRBV7-9,.,.,TRBJ2-7,TGTGCCAGCAGTCCGGGGTACGAGCAGTACTTC,CASSPGYEQYF
TRBV7-3,.,.,TRBJ1-3,TGTGCCAGCAAACAGAACTCTGGAAACACCATATATTTT,CASKQNSGNTIYF
TRBV9,.,TRBD2,TRBJ2-6,TGTGCCAGCAGCACCCGACTAGCGGGGGGCTCTGGGGCCAACGTCCTGACTTTC,CASSTRLAGGSGANVLTF